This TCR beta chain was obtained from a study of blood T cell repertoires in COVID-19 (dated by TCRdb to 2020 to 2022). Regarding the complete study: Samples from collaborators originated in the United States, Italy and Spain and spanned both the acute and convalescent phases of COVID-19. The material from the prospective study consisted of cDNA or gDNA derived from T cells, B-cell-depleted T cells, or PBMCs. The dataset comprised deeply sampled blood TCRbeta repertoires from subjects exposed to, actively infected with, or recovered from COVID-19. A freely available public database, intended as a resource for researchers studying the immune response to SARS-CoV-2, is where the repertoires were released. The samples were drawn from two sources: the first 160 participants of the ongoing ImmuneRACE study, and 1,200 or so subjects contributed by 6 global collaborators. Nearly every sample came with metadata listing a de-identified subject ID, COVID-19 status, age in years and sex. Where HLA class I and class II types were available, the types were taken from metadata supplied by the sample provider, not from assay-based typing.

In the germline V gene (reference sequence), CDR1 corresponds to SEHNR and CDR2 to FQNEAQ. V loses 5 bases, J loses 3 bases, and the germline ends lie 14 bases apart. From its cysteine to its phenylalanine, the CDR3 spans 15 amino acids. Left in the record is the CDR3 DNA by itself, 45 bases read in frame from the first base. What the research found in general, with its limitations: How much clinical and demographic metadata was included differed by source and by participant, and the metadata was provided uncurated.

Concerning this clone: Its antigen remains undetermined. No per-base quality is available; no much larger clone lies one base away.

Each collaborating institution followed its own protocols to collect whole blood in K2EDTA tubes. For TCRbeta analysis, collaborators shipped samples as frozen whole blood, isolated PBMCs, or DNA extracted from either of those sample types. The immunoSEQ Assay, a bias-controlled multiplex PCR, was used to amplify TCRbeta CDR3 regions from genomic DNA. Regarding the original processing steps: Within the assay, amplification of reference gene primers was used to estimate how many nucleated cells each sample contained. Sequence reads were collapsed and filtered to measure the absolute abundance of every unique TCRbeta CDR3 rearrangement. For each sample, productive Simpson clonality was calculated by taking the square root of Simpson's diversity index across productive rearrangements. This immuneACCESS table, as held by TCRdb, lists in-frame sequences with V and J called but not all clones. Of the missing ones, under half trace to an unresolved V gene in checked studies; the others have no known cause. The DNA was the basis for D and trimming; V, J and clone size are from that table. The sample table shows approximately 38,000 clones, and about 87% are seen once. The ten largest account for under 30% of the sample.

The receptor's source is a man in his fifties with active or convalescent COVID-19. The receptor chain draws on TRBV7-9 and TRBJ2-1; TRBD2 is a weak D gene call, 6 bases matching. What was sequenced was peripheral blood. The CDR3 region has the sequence CASSPDPGSYNEQFF. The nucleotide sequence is TGTGCCAGCAGCCCGGACCCCGGGAGCTACAATGAGCAGTTCTTC.